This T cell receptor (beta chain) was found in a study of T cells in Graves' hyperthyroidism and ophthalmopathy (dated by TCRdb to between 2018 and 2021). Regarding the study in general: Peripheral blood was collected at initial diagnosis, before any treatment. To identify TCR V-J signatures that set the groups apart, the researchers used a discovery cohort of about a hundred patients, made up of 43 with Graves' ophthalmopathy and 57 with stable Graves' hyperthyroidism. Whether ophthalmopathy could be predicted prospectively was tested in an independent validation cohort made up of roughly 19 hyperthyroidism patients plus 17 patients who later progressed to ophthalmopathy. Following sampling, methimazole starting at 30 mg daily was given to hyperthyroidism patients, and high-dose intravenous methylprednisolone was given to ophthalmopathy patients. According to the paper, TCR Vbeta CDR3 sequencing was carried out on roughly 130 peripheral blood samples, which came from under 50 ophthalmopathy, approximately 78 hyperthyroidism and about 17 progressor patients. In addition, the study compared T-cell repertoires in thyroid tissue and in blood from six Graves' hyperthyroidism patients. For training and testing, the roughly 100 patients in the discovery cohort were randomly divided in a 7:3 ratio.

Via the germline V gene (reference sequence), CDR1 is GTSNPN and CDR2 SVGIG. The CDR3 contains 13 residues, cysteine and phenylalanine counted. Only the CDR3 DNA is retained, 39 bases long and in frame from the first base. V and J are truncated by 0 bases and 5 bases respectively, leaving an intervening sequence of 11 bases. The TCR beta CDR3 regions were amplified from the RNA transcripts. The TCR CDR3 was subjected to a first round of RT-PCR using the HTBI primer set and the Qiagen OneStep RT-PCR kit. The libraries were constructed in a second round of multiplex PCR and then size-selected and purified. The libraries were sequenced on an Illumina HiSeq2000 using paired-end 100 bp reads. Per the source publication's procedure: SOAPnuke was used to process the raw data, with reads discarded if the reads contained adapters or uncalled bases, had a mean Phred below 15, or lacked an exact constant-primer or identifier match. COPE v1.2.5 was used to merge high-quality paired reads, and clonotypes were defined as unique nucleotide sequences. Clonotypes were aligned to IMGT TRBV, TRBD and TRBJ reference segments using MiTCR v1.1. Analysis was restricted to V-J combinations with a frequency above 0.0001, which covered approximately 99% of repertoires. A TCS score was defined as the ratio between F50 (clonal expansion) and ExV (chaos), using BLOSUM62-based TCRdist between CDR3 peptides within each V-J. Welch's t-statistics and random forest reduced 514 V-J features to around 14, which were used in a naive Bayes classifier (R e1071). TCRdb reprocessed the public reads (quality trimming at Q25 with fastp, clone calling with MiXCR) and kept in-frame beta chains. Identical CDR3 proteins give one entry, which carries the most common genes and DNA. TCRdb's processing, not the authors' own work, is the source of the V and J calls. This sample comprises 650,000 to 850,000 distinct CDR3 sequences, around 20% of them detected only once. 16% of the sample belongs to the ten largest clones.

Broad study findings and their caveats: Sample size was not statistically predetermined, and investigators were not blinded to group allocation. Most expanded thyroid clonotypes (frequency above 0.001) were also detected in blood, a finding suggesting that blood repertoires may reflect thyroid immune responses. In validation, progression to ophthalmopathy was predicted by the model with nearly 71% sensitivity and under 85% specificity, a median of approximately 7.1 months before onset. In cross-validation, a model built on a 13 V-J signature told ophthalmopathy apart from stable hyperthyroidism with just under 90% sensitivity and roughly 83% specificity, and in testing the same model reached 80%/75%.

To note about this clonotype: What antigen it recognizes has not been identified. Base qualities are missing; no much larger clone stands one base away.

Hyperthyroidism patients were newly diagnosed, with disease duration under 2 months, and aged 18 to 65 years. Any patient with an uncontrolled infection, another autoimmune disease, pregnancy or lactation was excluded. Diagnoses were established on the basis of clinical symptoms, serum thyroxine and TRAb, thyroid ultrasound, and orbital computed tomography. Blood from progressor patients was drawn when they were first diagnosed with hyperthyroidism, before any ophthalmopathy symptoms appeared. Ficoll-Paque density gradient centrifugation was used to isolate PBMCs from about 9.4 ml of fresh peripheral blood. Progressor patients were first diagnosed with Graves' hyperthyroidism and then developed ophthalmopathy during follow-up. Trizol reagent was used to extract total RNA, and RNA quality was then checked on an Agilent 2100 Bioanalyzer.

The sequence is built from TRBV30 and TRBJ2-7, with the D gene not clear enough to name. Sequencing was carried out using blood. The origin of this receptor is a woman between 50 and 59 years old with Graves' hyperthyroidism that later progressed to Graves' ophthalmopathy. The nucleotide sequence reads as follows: TGTGCCTGGAGTGTGAAGGACCTCCACGAGCAGTACTTC. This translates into CAWSVKDLHEQYF.